This TCR beta chain emerged from a study of cytomegalovirus exposure and HLA in healthy donors. Overall study findings and caveats: TCR beta V- and J-gene trimming was later associated with a missense DCLRE1C variant.

As for this clone: Its target is not known.

The CDR3 totals 14 residues. CDR1 is SSHAT, CDR2 FNYEAQ, per germline (reference sequence). The V end lost 5 bases, the J end lost 6 bases, and 17 bases lay between the germline ends. Primers: 60 Vbeta forward and 13 Jbeta reverse. Clones were read by immunoSEQ multiplex PCR, and TCRdb kept only the in-frame ones, dropping some. The sample comprises approximately 130,000 clones, around 83% of which are singletons, and around 1.2% rests with the top ten. Sequenced: PBMCs. This clonotype was sampled from a girl aged 2 to 9 in good health and CMV-seronegative. This chain uses TRBV7-7 with TRBJ2-7, with D possibly matching TRBD1 (5 bases). The CDR3 loop is CASSQYGHPAEQYF. The CDR3 bases are TGTGCCAGCAGCCAGTACGGACATCCCGCCGAGCAGTACTTC.